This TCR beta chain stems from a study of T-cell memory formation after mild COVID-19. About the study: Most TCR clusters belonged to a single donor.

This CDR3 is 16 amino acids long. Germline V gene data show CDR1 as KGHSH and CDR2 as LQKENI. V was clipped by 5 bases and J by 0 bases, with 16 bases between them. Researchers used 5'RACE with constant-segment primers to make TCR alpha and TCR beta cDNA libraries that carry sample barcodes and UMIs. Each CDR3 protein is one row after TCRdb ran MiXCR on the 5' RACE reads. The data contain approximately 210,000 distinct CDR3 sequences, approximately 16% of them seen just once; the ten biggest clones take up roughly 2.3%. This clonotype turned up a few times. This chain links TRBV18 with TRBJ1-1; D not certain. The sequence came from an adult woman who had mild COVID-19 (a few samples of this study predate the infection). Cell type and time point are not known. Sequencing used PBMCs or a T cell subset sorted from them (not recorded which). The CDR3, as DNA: TGTGCCAGCTCATCATCCTTCGGAGGATTGAACACTGAAGCTTTCTTT. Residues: CASSSSFGGLNTEAFF.